This TCR beta chain was sequenced for a study of Graves' ophthalmopathy and Graves' hyperthyroidism. This clonotype was recorded at least ten times. Germline assignment: CDR1 MDHEN and CDR2 SYDVKM. V shed 6 bases, J shed 3 bases, and the junction held 9 bases outside the gene matches. The CDR3 sequence is 15 residues long. The TCR beta CDR3 regions underwent amplification from RNA transcripts. First-round RT-PCR relied on HTBI primers, and a second-round multiplex PCR came next. TCRdb called the multiplex PCR reads again in MiXCR, with one record for every CDR3 protein. The sample has 300,000 to 400,000 distinct CDR3 sequences; roughly 17% are singletons.

Specimen: peripheral blood. The chain carries TRBV28 and TRBJ2-7; 9 bases match TRBD1. This sequence originates from an adult woman with stable Graves' hyperthyroidism. The CDR3 loop is CASSPSGTGSYEQYF. CDR3 DNA sequence: TGTGCCAGCAGCCCCTCCGGGACAGGGAGCTACGAGCAGTACTTC. Full variable domain (outside the CDR3, taken from reference TRBV28 and TRBJ2-7): DVKVTQSSRYLVKRTGEKVFLECVQDMDHENMFWYRQDPGLGLRLIYFSYDVKMKEKGDIPEGYSVSREKKERFSLILESASTNQTSMYLCASSPSGTGSYEQYFGPGTRLTVT.